This T cell receptor beta chain was captured in a study of T cell changes during pregnancy in multiple sclerosis. Produced via immunoSEQ multiplex PCR; TCRdb's table is partial and in-frame only. The sample includes approximately 21,000 clones, approximately 86% of them seen just once. V was cut by 5 bases and J by 2 bases, with 13 bases left in between. The CDR3 length is 15 residues. Germline V gene sequence: CDR1 SGHAT, CDR2 FQDESV (reference sequence). Specimen: CD8+ T cells from peripheral blood mononuclear cells, collected after pregnancy. The clonotype was recovered from a female donor in good health, enrolled as a control in a pregnancy study. J is TRBJ1-3 and V is TRBV11-1, with D possibly being TRBD1 (6 bases). The CDR3 DNA reads as TGTGCCAGCAGCCCGGACGGGACAACTGGAAACACCATATATTTT. It translates to CASSPDGTTGNTIYF. The full variable domain, in which reference TRBV11-1 and TRBJ1-3 provide the parts outside the CDR3, is EAEVAQSPRYKITEKSQAVAFWCDPISGHATLYWYRQILGQGPELLVQFQDESVVDDSQLPKDRFSAERLKGVDSTLKIQPAELGDSAMYLCASSPDGTTGNTIYFGEGSWLTVV.